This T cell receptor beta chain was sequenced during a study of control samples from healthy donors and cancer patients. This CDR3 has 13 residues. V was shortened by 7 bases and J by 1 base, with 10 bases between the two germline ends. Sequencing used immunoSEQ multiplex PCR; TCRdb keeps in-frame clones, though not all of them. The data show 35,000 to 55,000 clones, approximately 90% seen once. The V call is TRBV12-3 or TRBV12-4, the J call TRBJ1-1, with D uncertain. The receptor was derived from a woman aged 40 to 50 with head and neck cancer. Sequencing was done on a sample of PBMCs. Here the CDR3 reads CASKSRKNTEAFF. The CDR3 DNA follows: TGTGCCAGCAAGTCCAGGAAGAACACTGAAGCTTTCTTT.